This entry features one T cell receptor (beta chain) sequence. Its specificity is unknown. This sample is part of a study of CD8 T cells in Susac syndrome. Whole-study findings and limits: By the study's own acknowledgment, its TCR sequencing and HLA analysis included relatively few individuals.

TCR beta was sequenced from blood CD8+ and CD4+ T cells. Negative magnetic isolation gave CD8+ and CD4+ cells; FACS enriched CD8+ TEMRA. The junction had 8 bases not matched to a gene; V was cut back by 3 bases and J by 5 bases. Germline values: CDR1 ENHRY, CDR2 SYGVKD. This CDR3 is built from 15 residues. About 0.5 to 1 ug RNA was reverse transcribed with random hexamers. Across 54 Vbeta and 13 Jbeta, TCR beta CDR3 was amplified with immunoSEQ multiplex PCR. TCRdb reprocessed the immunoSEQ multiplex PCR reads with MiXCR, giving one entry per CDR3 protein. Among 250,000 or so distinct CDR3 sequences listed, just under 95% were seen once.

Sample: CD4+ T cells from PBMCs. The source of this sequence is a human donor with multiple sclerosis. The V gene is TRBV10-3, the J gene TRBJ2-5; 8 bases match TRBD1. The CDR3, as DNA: TGTGCCATCAGTGAAGAGCAGGGGGCGTGGGAGACCCAGTACTTC. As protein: CAISEEQGAWETQYF.